These 13 T cell receptor beta chains originate from one sample sequenced in a study of identical twins. TCRdb analysed the 5' RACE reads with MiXCR anew, one entry per CDR3 protein. This table holds some 660,000 distinct CDR3 sequences, around 8.3% found once. The same data also went into a second study, on yellow fever vaccine responses in identical twins.

The sequenced sample consisted of PBMCs. The receptors shown here come from a woman aged 18-35 years in good health.

This clonotype was counted between two and nine times. V gene TRBV5-6 combines with J gene TRBJ2-1; TRBD2 matches at 10 bases. V shed 4 bases and J 12 bases; nucleotides not matched to a gene: 13. This CDR3 is built from 15 residues. The germline gives CDR1 SGHDT, CDR2 YYEEEE. CDR3 loop: CASSESGRARRGQFF. The CDR3 nucleotides are TGTGCCAGCAGCGAGAGCGGGAGGGCCCGACGGGGGCAGTTCTTC. Together with reference TRBV5-6 and TRBJ2-1, the CDR3 gives the full variable domain: DAGVTQSPTHLIKTRGQQVTLRCSPKSGHDTVSWYQQALGQGPQFIFQYYEEEERQRGNFPDRFSGHQFPNYSSELNVNALLLGDSALYLCASSESGRARRGQFFGPGTRLTVL.

There are a few counts of this clonotype. The chain couples TRBV18 to TRBJ2-7, with D tentatively TRBD1 (6 bases). The CDR3 is 15 residues long. Germline V gene lookup returns CDR1 KGHSH and CDR2 LQKENI. V lost 3 bases, J lost 3 bases, and 15 bases lay in between. CDR3 bases: TGTGCCAGCTCACCGACAGAGGGGGTAAGCTACGAGCAGTACTTC. Protein product: CASSPTEGVSYEQYF.

This clonotype was seen a few times. The chain links TRBV4-1 to TRBJ2-3; weak D call: TRBD1 (6 bases). The CDR3 sequence is 16 residues long. V lost 4 bases and J lost 0, with 14 bases in between. The V gene's germline CDR1 is MGHRA and CDR2 YSYEKL. The CDR3 is CASSLDWGPSTDTQYF. CDR3 nucleotide sequence: TGCGCCAGCAGCCTAGACTGGGGGCCTAGCACAGATACGCAGTATTTT.

V and J are TRBV15 and TRBJ1-2; D gene unclear. Trimming took 0 bases from V and 1 from J, leaving 9 bases between them. There are 15 residues in the CDR3. Germline assignment: CDR1 LNHNV and CDR2 YYDKDF (reference sequence). The CDR3 here is CATSRDPQSNYGYTF. DNA of the CDR3: TGTGCCACCAGCAGAGATCCACAGAGTAACTATGGCTACACCTTC.

This clonotype was detected ten times or more. The CDR3 reads CASSQPGQGGEQYF. The CDR3 DNA reads as TGCGCCAGCAGCCAGCCGGGACAGGGGGGCGAGCAGTACTTC. This chain joins TRBV4-3 and TRBJ2-7; 11 bases align to TRBD1. CDR3 length: 14 amino acids. Trimming took 3 bases from V and 6 from J; bases not matched to a gene: 4. Germline V gene sequence: CDR1 LGHNA, CDR2 YSLEER.

The chain recombines TRBV6-4 with TRBJ2-3; possibly TRBD1 for D (5 bases). Per germline, CDR1 MRHNA and CDR2 SNTAGT. CDR3 length equals 15 residues. Trimming removed 0 bases from V and 4 bases from J, with 11 bases in between. The DNA of the CDR3 is TGTGCCAGCAGTGACTCGATAGGGGCCGCAGATACGCAGTATTTT. Its translation is CASSDSIGAADTQYF.

The rearrangement links TRBV20-1 to TRBJ1-2; TRBD1 is a possible D gene (5 bases). The germline gives CDR1 DFQATT, CDR2 SNEGSKA (reference sequence). V was clipped by 5 bases and J by 4 bases, with 11 bases between them. This CDR3 is built from 12 residues. The CDR3 protein is CSALGAGYGYTF. The CDR3 DNA reads TGCAGTGCTTTAGGGGCAGGCTATGGCTACACCTTC.

The chain recombines TRBV11-2 with TRBJ2-3, with TRBD2 identical over 12 bases. V was clipped by 5 bases and J by 1 base; unmatched bases: 10. This CDR3 is built from 18 residues. Germline V gene data show CDR1 as SGHAT and CDR2 as FQNNGV. The CDR3 coding sequence is TGTGCCAGCAGCAGAACTAGCGGGAGGAGGAGAGGCACAGATACGCAGTATTTT. Residues: CASSRTSGRRRGTDTQYF.

This clonotype was recorded a few times. V gene TRBV5-1 combines with J gene TRBJ1-1, with D unclear. The V gene lost 4 bases and the J gene lost 6 bases, with 19 bases spanning the gap. Germline CDR1 reads SGHRS; CDR2 reads YFSETQ. The CDR3 is 15 residues long. The DNA for the CDR3 is TGCGCCAGCAGCCCCCCGGGAGCGGGAAGGGCTGAAGCTTTCTTT. Its protein is CASSPPGAGRAEAFF.

This clonotype was recorded many times. The chain employs TRBV12-3 or TRBV12-4 and TRBJ1-2; possible D gene TRBD1, 6 bases. Trimming took off 7 bases at V and 5 bases at J, with 14 bases between the two ends. The CDR3 consists of 13 residues. CDR3 protein: CASTPGGAYGYTF. CDR3 nucleotide sequence: TGTGCCAGCACCCCCGGGGGGGCTTATGGCTACACCTTC.

This clonotype has more than one count but fewer than ten. The chain recombines TRBV20-1 with TRBJ2-1; 7 bases match TRBD2. Germline V gene data show CDR1 as DFQATT and CDR2 as SNEGSKA (reference sequence). V lost 5 bases and J lost 1; bases outside the gene matches: 5. The CDR3 has 14 amino acids. The CDR3 coding sequence is TGCAGTGCTCCCCCTAGCGGTTCCTACAATGAGCAGTTCTTC. It encodes CSAPPSGSYNEQFF.

This clonotype appeared many times. The chain carries TRBV12-3 or TRBV12-4 and TRBJ2-1, with D hard to call. The CDR3 sequence is 13 residues long. Trimming stripped 3 bases from V and 6 bases from J, with 9 bases between. In DNA form, the CDR3 reads TGTGCCAGCAGTTTCGGGCTACTCAATGAGCAGTTCTTC. Its translation: CASSFGLLNEQFF.

This clonotype has a count of ten or more. The V call is TRBV5-1, the J call TRBJ2-1; TRBD2 aligns across 7 bases. J was trimmed by 7 bases and V by 5 bases; bases with no gene match: 15. This CDR3 region has 16 residues. Germline V gives CDR1 SGHRS, CDR2 YFSETQ. This CDR3 is CASRPSLGLVGNEQFF. DNA for the CDR3: TGCGCCAGCAGACCGTCGCTAGGACTAGTGGGAAATGAGCAGTTCTTC.